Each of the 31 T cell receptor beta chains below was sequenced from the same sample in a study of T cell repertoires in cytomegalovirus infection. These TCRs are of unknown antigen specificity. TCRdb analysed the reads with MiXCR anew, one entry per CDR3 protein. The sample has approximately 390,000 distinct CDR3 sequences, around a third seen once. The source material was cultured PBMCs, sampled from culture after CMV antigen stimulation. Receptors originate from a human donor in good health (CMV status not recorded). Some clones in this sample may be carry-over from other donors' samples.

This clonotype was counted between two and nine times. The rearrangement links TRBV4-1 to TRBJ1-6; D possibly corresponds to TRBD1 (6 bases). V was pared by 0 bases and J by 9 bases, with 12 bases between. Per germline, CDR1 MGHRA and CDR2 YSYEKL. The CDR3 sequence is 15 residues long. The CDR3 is CASSQDNRALSPLHF. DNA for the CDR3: TGCGCCAGCAGCCAAGATAACAGGGCTCTTTCACCCCTCCACTTT.

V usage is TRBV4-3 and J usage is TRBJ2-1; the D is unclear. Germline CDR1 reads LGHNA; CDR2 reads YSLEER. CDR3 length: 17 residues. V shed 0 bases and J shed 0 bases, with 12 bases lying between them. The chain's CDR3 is CASSQDRGTFSYNEQFF. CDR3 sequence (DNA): TGCGCCAGCAGCCAAGATCGAGGCACCTTCTCCTACAATGAGCAGTTCTTC.

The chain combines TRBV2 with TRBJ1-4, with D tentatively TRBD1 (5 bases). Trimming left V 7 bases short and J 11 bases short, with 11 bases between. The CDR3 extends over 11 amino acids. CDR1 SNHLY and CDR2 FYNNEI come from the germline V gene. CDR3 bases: TGTGCCAGCACCCAAGAGGGGAAACTGTTTTTT. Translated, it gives CASTQEGKLFF. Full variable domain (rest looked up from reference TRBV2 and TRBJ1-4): EPEVTQTPSHQVTQMGQEVILRCVPISNHLYFYWYRQILGQKVEFLVSFYNNEISEKSEIFDDQFSVERPDGSNFTLKIRSTKLEDSAMYFCASTQEGKLFFGSGTQLSVL.

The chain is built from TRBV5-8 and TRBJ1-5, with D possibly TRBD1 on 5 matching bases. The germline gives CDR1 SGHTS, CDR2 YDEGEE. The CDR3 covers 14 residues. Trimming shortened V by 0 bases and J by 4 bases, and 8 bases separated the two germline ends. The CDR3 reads CASSLEGWNQPQHF. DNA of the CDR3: TGTGCCAGCAGCTTGGAGGGGTGGAATCAGCCCCAGCATTTT.

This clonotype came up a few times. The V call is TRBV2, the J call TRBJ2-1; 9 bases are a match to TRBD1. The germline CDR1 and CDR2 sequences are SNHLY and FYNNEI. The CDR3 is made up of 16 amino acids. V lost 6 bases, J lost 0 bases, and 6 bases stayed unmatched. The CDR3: CASSGGTGYSYNEQFF. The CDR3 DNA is TGTGCCAGCAGCGGCGGGACAGGGTACTCCTACAATGAGCAGTTCTTC.

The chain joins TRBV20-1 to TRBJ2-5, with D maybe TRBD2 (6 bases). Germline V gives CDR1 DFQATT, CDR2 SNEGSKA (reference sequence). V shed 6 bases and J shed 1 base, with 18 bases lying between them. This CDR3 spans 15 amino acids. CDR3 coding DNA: TGCAGTGCCCAACTCCCCGGAGGGACCCAAGAGACCCAGTACTTC. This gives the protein CSAQLPGGTQETQYF.

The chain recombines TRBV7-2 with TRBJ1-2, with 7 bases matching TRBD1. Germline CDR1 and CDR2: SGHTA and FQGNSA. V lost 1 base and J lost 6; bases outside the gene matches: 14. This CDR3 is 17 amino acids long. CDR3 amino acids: CASSLGVWGQKRDGYTF. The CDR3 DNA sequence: TGTGCCAGCAGCTTAGGGGTTTGGGGACAGAAAAGGGATGGCTACACCTTC.

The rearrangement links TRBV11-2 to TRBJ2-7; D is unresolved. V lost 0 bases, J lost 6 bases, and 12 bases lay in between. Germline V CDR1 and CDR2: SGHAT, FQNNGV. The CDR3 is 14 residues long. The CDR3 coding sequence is TGTGCCAGCAGCTTAGATCACTATGGTGGCGAGCAGTACGTC. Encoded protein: CASSLDHYGGEQYV.

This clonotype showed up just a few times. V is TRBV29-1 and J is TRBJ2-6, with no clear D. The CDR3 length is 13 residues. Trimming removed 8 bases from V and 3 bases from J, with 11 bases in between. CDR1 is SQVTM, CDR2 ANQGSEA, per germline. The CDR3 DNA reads TGCAGCACTGACTCTAATGGGGCCAACGTCCTGACTTTC. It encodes CSTDSNGANVLTF.

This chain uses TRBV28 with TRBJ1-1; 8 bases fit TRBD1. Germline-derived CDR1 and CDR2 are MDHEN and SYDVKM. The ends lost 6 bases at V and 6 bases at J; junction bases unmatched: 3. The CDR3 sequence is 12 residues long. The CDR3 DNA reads TGTGCCAGCAGGACAGGGGTCTCTGAAGCTTTCTTT. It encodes CASRTGVSEAFF.

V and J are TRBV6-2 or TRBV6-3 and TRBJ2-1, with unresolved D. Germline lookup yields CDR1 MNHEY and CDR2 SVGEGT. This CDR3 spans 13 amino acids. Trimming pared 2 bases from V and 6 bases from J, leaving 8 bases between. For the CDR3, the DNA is TGTGCCAGCAGTTACGATTACGTCAATGAGCAGTTCTTC. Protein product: CASSYDYVNEQFF.

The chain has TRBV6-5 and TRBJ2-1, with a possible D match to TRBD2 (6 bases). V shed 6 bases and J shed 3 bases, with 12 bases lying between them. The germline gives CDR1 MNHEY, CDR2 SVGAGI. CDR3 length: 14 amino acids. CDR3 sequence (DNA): TGTGCCAGCAGGGGGGTAGCGGACTACAATGAGCAGTTCTTC. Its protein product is CASRGVADYNEQFF.

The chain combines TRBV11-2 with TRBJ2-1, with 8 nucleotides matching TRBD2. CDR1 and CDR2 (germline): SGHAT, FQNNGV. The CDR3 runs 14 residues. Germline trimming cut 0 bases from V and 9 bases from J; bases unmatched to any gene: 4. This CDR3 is CASSLEAGVSEQFF. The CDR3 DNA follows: TGTGCCAGCAGCTTAGAAGCGGGGGTGAGTGAGCAGTTCTTC.

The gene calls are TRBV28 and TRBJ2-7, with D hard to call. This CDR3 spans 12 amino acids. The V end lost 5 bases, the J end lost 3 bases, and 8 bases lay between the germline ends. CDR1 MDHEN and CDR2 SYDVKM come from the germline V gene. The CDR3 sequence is CASSPTHYEQYF. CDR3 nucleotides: TGTGCCAGCAGTCCCACCCACTACGAGCAGTACTTC. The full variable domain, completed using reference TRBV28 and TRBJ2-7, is DVKVTQSSRYLVKRTGEKVFLECVQDMDHENMFWYRQDPGLGLRLIYFSYDVKMKEKGDIPEGYSVSREKKERFSLILESASTNQTSMYLCASSPTHYEQYFGPGTRLTVT.

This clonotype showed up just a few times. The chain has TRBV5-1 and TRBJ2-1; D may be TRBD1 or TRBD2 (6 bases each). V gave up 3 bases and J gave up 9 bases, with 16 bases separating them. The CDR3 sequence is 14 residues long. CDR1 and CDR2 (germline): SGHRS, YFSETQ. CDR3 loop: CASSWGAPRSEQFF. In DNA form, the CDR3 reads TGCGCCAGCAGCTGGGGGGCCCCGCGGAGTGAGCAGTTCTTC.

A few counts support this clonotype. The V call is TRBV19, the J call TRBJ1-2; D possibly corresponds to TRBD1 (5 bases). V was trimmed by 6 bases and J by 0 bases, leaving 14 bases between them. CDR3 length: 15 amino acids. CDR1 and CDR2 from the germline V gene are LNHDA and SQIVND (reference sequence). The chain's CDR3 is CASRPPGISNYGYTF. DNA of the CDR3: TGTGCCAGTAGACCCCCAGGGATATCTAACTATGGCTACACCTTC.

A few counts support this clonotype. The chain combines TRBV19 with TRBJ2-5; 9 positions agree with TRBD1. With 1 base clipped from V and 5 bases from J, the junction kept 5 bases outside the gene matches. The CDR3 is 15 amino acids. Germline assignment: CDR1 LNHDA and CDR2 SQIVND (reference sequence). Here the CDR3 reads CASSIGTGGQETQYF. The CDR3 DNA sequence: TGTGCCAGTAGTATAGGAACAGGGGGCCAGGAGACCCAGTACTTC.

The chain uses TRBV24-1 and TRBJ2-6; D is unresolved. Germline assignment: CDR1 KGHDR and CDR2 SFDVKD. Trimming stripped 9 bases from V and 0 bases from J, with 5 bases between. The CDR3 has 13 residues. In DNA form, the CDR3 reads TGTGCCACCGCTAACTCTGGGGCCAACGTCCTGACTTTC. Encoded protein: CATANSGANVLTF.

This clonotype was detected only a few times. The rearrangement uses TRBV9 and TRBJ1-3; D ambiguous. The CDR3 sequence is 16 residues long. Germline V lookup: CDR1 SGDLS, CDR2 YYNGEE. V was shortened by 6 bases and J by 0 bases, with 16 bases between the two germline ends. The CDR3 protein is CASTPSNLRSGNTIYF. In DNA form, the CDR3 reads TGTGCCAGCACCCCATCGAACCTACGCTCTGGAAACACCATATATTTT.

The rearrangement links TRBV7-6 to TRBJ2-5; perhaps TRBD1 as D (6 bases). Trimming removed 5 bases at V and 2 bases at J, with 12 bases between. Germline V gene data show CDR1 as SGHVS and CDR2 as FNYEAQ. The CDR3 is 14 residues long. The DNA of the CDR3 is TGTGCCAGCAGCCCTCATACAGGGCAAGAGACCCAGTACTTC. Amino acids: CASSPHTGQETQYF.

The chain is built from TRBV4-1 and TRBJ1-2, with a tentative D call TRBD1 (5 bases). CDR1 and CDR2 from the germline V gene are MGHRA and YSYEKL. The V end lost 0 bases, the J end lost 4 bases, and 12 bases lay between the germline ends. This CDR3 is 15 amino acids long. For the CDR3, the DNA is TGCGCCAGCAGCCAAGATCGGGCAGGGCTCTATGGCTACACCTTC. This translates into CASSQDRAGLYGYTF.

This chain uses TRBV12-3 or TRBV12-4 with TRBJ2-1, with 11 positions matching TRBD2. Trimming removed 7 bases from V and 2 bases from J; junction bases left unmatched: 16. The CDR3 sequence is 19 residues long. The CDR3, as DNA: TGTGCCAGCACCCCACGAAGGAGTTTGACTAGCGGGACCTACAATGAGCAGTTCTTC. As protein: CASTPRRSLTSGTYNEQFF.

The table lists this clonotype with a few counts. Here the CDR3 reads CASSTRIRVAGEGTDTQYF. As DNA, the CDR3 is TGTGCCAGTAGTACAAGGATCCGGGTAGCGGGAGAGGGAACAGATACGCAGTATTTT. The V call is TRBV19, the J call TRBJ2-3; 9 bases are shared with TRBD2. The CDR3 is 19 residues long. V shed 4 bases, J shed 3 bases, and the junction held 17 bases outside the gene matches. Germline V gene lookup returns CDR1 LNHDA and CDR2 SQIVND (reference sequence).

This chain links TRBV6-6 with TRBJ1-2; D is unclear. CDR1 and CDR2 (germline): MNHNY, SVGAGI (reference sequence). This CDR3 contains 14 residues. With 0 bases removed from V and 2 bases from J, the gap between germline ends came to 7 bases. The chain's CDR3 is CASSYSPANYGYTF. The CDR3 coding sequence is TGTGCCAGCAGTTACTCGCCAGCGAACTATGGCTACACCTTC.

The CDR3 DNA sequence: TGTGCCAGCAGCTTAGTCCCGGAAACCTACGAGCAGTACGTC. Its protein product is CASSLVPETYEQYV. This chain links TRBV7-8 with TRBJ2-7; no clear D gene. The CDR3 totals 14 residues. V lost 1 base and J 2 bases, leaving 9 bases between the germline ends. Germline V gene lookup returns CDR1 SGHVS and CDR2 FQNEAQ.

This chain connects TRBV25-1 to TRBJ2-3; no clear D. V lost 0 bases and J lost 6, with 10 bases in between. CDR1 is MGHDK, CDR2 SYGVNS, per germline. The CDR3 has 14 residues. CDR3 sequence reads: CASSEYAGSDTQYF. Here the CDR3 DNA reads TGTGCCAGCAGTGAATATGCTGGGTCTGATACGCAGTATTTT.

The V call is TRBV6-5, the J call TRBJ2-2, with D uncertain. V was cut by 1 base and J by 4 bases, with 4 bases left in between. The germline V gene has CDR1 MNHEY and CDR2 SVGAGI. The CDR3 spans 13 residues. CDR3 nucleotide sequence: TGTGCCAGCAGTTACTTTTCCACCGGGGAGCTGTTTTTT. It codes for CASSYFSTGELFF.

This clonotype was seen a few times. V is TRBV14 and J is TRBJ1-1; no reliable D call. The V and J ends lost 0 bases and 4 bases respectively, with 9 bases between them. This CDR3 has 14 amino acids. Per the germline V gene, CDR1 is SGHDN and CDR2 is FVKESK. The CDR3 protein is CASSQESGFTEAFF. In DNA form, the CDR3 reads TGTGCCAGCAGCCAAGAGTCAGGCTTCACTGAAGCTTTCTTT.

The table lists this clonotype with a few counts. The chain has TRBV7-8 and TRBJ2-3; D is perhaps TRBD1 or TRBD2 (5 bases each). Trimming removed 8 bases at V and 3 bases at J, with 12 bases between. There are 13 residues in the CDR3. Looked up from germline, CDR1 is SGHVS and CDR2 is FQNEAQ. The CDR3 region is CASFGWGTDTQYF. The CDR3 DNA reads TGTGCCAGCTTCGGGTGGGGGACAGATACGCAGTATTTT.

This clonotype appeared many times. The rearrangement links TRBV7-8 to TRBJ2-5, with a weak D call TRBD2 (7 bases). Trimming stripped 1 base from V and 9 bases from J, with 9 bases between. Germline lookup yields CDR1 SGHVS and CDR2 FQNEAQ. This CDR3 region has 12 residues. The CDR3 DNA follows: TGTGCCAGCAGCTTAGGGCGGGGGCCCCAGTACTTC. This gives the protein CASSLGRGPQYF.

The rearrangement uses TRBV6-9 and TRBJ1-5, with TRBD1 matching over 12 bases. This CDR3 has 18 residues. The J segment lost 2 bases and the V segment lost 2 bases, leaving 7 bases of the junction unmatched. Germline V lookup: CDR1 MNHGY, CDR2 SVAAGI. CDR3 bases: TGTGCCAGCAGTTATACGGGGACAGGGGGCGGGGGCAATCAGCCCCAGCATTTT. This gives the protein CASSYTGTGGGGNQPQHF.